A selection of T cell receptor beta chains follows, all from one sample in a study of cytomegalovirus exposure and HLA in healthy donors. Repertoires were generated with immunoSEQ multiplex PCR, while TCRdb's copy carries only in-frame clones and drops some. The data contain about 88,000 clones, about 96% of them singletons. Sequencing was done on a sample of PBMCs. The origin of the receptors is a man younger than 35 in good health and CMV-seronegative. CDR3s include the opening cysteine and the closing phenylalanine or tryptophan. The D gene is left open where the match is weak. Part of the rows lack a size; the others show once, few, many or a class for expanded clones.

TRBV7-7	14	.	.	TRBJ2-2	TGTGCTAGCAGCCCGAGTAGGGGCACCGGGGAGCTGTTTTTT	CASSPSRGTGELFF
TRBV30	13	.	TRBD2	TRBJ2-1	TGTGCCTGGACTAGCGGGACCTACAATGAGCAGTTCTTC	CAWTSGTYNEQFF
TRBV9	15	.	.	TRBJ2-1	TGTGCCAGCAGCCCCGTGATAGCGCGACACAATGAGCAGTTCTTC	CASSPVIARHNEQFF
TRBV19	12	.	TRBD1	TRBJ2-5	TGTGCCAGTAGCAGGGGGCAAGAGACCCAGTACTTC	CASSRGQETQYF
TRBV6-5	14	.	TRBD1	TRBJ2-7	TGTGCCAGCAGCGCCGGGACAGGAAGATACGAGCAGTACTTC	CASSAGTGRYEQYF
TRBV19	12	.	.	TRBJ1-4	TGTGCCAGTAGTACACCGGGTTTGAAACTGTTTTTT	CASSTPGLKLFF
TRBV29-1	14	.	TRBD1	TRBJ1-4	TGCAGCGTGGGAAAGGGGGCGCACAATGAAAAACTGTTTTTT	CSVGKGAHNEKLFF
TRBV5-1	15	.	.	TRBJ2-4	TGCGCCAGCAGCTTTACGGGATCAGCCAAAAACATTCAGTACTTC	CASSFTGSAKNIQYF
TRBV6-5	15	once	TRBD1	TRBJ1-2	TGTGCCAGCAGTTACCGGGACAGCCAACACTATGGCTACACCTTC	CASSYRDSQHYGYTF
TRBV30	14	.	TRBD1	TRBJ2-3	TGTGCCTGGGCCTCAGGGGGAAGCACAGATACGCAGTATTTT	CAWASGGSTDTQYF
TRBV27	15	.	TRBD1	TRBJ2-4	TGTGCCAGCAGTTTTGGTAACAGGGGTAAAAACATTCAGTACTTC	CASSFGNRGKNIQYF
TRBV7-2	16	.	TRBD2	TRBJ2-1	TGTGCCAGCAGCTCCCGGGGGGGACTAGCGCACAATGAGCAGTTCTTC	CASSSRGGLAHNEQFF
TRBV5-4	15	once	.	TRBJ1-4	TGTGCCAGCAGCTTGGAGGCCAGGGGAAATGAAAAACTGTTTTTT	CASSLEARGNEKLFF
TRBV6-4	13	.	.	TRBJ2-7	TGTGCCAGCAGTCATGGGACACAGTACGAGCAGTACTTC	CASSHGTQYEQYF
TRBV28	16	.	.	TRBJ2-7	TGTGCCAGCAGTTTGATCAGCGACCGACGGTCCTACGAGCAGTACTTC	CASSLISDRRSYEQYF
TRBV9	17	.	.	TRBJ2-3	TGTGCCAGCAGCGTAGGACGGGCGGGATCTGGCACAGATACGCAGTATTTT	CASSVGRAGSGTDTQYF
TRBV5-1	15	.	TRBD1	TRBJ1-1	TGCGCCAGCAGCCTGGGACAGCCGGAGAACACTGAAGCTTTCTTT	CASSLGQPENTEAFF
TRBV6-5	16	once	.	TRBJ2-7	TGTGCCAGCAGTTCTCTGTCCAGGACAGAGCCTTACGAGCAGTACTTC	CASSSLSRTEPYEQYF
TRBV30	14	.	.	TRBJ2-2	TGTGCCTGGAGGGAGAGGGCGAACACCGGGGAGCTGTTTTTT	CAWRERANTGELFF
TRBV4-1	15	once	TRBD1	TRBJ1-5	TGCGCCAGCAGCCACGGACAGGACCGCAATCAGCCCCAGCATTTT	CASSHGQDRNQPQHF
TRBV6-6	14	.	TRBD1	TRBJ2-5	TGTGCCAGCCATGGACAGGGGGGATTAAAGACCCAGTACTTC	CASHGQGGLKTQYF
TRBV11-2	17	once	TRBD1	TRBJ1-3	TGTGCCAGCAGCACCCGGGACAGCCCCAGCTCTGGAAACACCATATATTTT	CASSTRDSPSSGNTIYF
TRBV27	16	.	TRBD1	TRBJ1-2	TGTGCCAGCAGTTTCACCGGGACAGGGTTTAGCTATGGCTACACCTTC	CASSFTGTGFSYGYTF
TRBV29-1	16	once	TRBD1	TRBJ1-2	TGCAGCGTTGAAGACCTGGCAGGGGGCGCTAACTATGGCTACACCTTC	CSVEDLAGGANYGYTF
TRBV4-3	19	.	TRBD1	TRBJ2-6	TGCGCCAGCAGCCAACAGTATGGGACAGGGGGGTCTGGGGCCAACGTCCTGACTTTC	CASSQQYGTGGSGANVLTF
TRBV19	19	.	TRBD1	TRBJ1-5	TGTGCCAGTAGTATAATCCCTGGACAGGGGGTCGATAGCAATCAGCCCCAGCATTTT	CASSIIPGQGVDSNQPQHF